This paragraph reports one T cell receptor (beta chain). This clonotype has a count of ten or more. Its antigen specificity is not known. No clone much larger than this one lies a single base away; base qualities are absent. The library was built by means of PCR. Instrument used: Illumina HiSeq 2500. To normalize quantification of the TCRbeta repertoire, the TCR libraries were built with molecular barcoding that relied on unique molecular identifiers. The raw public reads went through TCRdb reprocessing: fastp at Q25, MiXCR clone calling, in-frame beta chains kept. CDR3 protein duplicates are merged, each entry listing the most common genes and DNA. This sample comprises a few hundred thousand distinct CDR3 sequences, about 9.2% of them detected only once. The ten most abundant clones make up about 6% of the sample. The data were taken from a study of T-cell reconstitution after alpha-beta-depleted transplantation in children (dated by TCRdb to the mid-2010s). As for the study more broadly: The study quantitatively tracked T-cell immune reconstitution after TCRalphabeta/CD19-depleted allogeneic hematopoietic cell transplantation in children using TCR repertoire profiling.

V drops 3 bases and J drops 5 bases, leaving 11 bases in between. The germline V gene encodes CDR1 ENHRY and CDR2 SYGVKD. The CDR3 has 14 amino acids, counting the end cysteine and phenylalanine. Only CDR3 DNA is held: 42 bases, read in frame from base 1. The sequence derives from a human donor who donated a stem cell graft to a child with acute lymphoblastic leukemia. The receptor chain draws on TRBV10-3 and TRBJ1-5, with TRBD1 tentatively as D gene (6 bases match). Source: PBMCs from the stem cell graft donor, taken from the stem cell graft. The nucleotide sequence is TGTGCCATCAGTGACAGTCAGGGGTATCAGCCCCAGCATTTT. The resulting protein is CAISDSQGYQPQHF.